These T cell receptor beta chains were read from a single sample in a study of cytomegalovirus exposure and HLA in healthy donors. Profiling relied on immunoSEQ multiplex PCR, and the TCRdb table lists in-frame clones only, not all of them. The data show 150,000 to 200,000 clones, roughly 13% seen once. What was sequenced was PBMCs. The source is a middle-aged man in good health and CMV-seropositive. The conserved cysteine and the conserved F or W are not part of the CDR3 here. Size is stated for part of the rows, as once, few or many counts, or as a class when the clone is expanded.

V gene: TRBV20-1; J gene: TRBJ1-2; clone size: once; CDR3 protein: SVEGFDGYT
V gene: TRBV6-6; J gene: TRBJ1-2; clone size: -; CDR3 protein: ASKLQGESYT
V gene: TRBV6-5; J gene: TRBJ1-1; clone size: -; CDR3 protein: ASSYSSRVATEAF
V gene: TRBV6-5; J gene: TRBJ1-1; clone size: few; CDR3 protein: ASSYSKGAGNTEAF
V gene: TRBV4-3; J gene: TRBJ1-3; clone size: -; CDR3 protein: ASSQDGTISSGNTIY
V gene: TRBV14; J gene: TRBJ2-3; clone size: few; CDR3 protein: ASSQDLAGVGTDTQY
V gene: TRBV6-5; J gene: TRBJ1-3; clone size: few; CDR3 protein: ASSYSDSAGNTIY
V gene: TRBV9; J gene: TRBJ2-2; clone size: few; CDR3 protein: ASSRTGGDTGELF
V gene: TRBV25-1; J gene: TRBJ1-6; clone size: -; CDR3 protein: ASSDAQGLNSPLH
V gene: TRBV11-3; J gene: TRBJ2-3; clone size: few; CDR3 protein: ASSPNLAGFPDTQY
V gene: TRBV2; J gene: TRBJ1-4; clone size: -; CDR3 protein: ASLDRGRNEKLF
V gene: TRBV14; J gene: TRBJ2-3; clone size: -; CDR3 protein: ASSQGIALAGESNTQY
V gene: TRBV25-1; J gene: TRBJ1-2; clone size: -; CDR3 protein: ASSEHPGQGSAGYT
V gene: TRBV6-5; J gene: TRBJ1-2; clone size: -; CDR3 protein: ASNGQNNYGYT
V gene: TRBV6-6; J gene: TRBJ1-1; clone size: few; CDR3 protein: ASQRLRGGNTEAF
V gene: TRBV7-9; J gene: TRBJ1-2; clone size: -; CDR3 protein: ASSLANRDGYT
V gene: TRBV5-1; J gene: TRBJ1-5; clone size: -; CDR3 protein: ASSPGTPGPPQH
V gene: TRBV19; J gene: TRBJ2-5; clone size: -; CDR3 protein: ASSSKGVETQY
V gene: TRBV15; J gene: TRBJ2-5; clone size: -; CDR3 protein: ATSRGGQGKETQY
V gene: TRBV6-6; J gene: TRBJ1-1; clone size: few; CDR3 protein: ASMIGVSEAF
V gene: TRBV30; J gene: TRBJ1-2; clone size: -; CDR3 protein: AWSVLGGNGYT
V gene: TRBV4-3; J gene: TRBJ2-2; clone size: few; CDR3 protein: ASSQDHRFGGELF
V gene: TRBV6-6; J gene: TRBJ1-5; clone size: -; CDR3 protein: ASSRGQVNHQPQH
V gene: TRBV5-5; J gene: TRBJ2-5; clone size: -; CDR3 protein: ASSYGTSGGETQY
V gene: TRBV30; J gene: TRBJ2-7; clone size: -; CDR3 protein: AWSVGDEQY
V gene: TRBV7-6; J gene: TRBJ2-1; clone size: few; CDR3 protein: ASSPRLHNEQF
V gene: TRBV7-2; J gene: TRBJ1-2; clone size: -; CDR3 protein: ASSLDWRQASYGYT
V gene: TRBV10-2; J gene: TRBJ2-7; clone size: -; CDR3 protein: ASSDGQYYEQY
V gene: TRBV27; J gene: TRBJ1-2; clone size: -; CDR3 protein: ASTPDRGRYGYT
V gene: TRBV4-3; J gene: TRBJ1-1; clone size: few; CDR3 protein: ASSQVGGQTLEAF
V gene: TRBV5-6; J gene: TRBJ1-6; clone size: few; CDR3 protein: ASSLGQAIGTSPLH
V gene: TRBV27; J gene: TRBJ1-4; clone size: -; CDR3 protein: ASSSTGTGMEKLF
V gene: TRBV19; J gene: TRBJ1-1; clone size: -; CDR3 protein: ASSISLHWNTEAF
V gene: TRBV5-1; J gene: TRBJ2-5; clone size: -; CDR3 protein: ASSPAGAQETQY
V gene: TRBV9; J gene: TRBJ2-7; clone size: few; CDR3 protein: ASSAYGQGFSYEQY
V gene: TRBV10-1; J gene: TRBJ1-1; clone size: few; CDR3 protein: ASRPGTGLGGEAF
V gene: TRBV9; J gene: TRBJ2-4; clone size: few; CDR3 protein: ASSVGNRGENIQY
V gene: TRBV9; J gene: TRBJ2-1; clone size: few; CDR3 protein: ASSVLGDNSYNEQF
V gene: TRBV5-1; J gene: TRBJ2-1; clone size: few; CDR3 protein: ASSSGAGSYNEQF
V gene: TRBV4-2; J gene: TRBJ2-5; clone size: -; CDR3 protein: ASSQVGLEETQY
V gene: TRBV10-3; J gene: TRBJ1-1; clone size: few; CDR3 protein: AISLTGGSTEAF
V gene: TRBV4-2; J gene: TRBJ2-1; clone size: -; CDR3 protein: ASSQASLVHEQF
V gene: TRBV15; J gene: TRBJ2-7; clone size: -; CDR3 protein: ATSRGQEYEQY
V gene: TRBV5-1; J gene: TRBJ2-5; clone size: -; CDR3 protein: VSSLELSQETQY